This T cell receptor beta chain was retrieved from a study of T cell responses to AZD1222 COVID-19 vaccine (dated by TCRdb to the early 2020s). About the full investigation: Because spike-specific TCR depth and breadth did not differ between the two schedules, AZD1222 recipients who got a second dose at roughly 4 weeks were pooled with those who got a second dose at roughly 12 weeks. TCR sequencing was performed for 230 to 250 trial participants, of whom some 200 were given two doses of AZD1222 and around 25 were given two doses of MenACWY control vaccine. Enrollment into the trials was organized by age into subgroups of 18-55, 56-69 and 70-plus years, and those subgroups contained about 150, 27 and 61 TCR-sequenced participants, respectively.

The CDR3 regions of human TCRbeta chains were analyzed by immunosequencing. In the source study's methods: Repertoire TCRs were checked for matches against a reference library of SARS-CoV-2-specific TCRs that had been generated using the MIRA antigen-specificity platform. Breadth was defined as the fraction of unique TCRs that were SARS-CoV-2-associated. Depth was defined as the fraction of total T cells that were SARS-CoV-2-associated. Using the MIRA data, each spike-specific TCR was assigned both to the spike region to which the TCR was reactive and to a CD4 or CD8 class. Log10-transformed breadth and depth values were compared by one-way ANOVA with Sidak's multiple comparisons tests. TCRdb limited this immuneACCESS table to in-frame rearrangements with V and J called. A share of clones is missing; checked studies link under half to unresolved V genes, and the rest is unexplained. V and J calls and clone size are copied from that table; D and trimming were computed from the DNA. The sample profile shows about 99,000 clones; 87% of them were found once. Of the sample, just under 3% is held by the ten largest clones.

The study at large found these results: Reportedly, almost half of the unique spike-specific TCRs recognized epitopes lying outside the regions that are mutated in the B.1.351 and B.1.1.7 variants. Conclusions about previously exposed vaccinees were limited because only five to seven AZD1222 recipients were SARS-CoV-2 seropositive at baseline. Most participants were white British and females outnumbered males, and the authors suggested that clonal diversity may have been underestimated. A significant rise in spike-specific TCR breadth and depth was observed after two AZD1222 doses relative to day 0 and relative to MenACWY recipients. The whole spike protein was spanned by vaccine-associated CD4 TCRs, and dominant responses were seen in regions 160-218 and 743-854. Because no day 14 peak-response samples were available, repertoires were characterized only after the peak T cell response. The 56-69-year group was small, and its depth increase did not reach significance, likely because of low power.

Concerning this clone itself: The antigen it recognizes is unknown. No quality values exist for individual bases; no much larger clone is one base distant.

The meaning of the sample's time point label: baseline before first vaccination. Vaccinee samples were obtained from the UK trials COV001 and COV002, which included a single-blind randomized controlled phase 2/3 trial of AZD1222 (ChAdOx1 nCoV-19) in healthy adults. For TCRbeta chain sequencing, PBMC samples from trial participants were taken at day 0 and at day 28 after the second dose. Compared with germline, V lacks 5 bases and J lacks 1 base; bases without a gene match: 9. From the cysteine through the phenylalanine, the CDR3 covers 17 amino acids. Only CDR3 DNA is held: 51 bases, read in frame from base 1. CDR1 is given as PRHDT and CDR2 as FYEKMQ, both from the germline V gene (reference sequence).

Here the chain combines TRBV13 and TRBJ2-1; 9 bases in the middle match TRBD2. The source was peripheral blood, collected on day 0 of AZD1222 vaccination. This receptor was obtained from an adult in good health. At the DNA level, the sequence is TGTGCCAGCAGCGACTTAGCGGGGGCGGTATCCTACAATGAGCAGTTCTTC. Translated, this is CASSDLAGAVSYNEQFF.